Listed here are 30 T cell receptor beta chains from one sample, sequenced in a study of blood T cell repertoires in COVID-19. Profiled with immunoSEQ multiplex PCR; TCRdb holds only in-frame clones, not every one. The table lists 95,000 to 120,000 clones, 75% to 90% of them singletons. The sequencing input was peripheral blood. The origin of the receptors is a woman aged 50 to 60 with acute or convalescent COVID-19.

There are a few counts of this clone. The chain uses TRBV5-1 and TRBJ2-7, with D maybe TRBD1 (5 bases). This CDR3 is 14 amino acids long. Trimming pared 4 bases from V and 7 bases from J, leaving 18 bases between. Per the germline V gene, CDR1 is SGHRS and CDR2 is YFSETQ. As DNA, the CDR3 is TGCGCCAGCAGCCCTACGACAGTCACGGGTGAGCAGTACTTC. It is translated as CASSPTTVTGEQYF.

This clone came up a few times. Other DNA sequences in this sample translate to the same CDR3. The chain employs TRBV6-5 and TRBJ1-1; D call uncertain. The germline gives CDR1 MNHEY, CDR2 SVGAGI. V lost 6 bases to trimming and J lost 3 bases, with 5 bases between them. The CDR3 loop spans 11 amino acids. CDR3 loop: CASSRDTEAFF. CDR3 coding DNA: TGTGCCAGCAGCCGGGACACTGAAGCTTTCTTT.

This chain joins TRBV6-2 or TRBV6-3 and TRBJ2-7; D ambiguous. Per germline, CDR1 MNHEY and CDR2 SVGEGT. Trimming left V 3 bases short and J 6 bases short, with 15 bases between. The CDR3 is 14 amino acids. CDR3 nucleotide sequence: TGTGCCAGCAGTTATAGACCCGCCCGGAGCGAGCAGTACTTC. Its protein product is CASSYRPARSEQYF.

The chain combines TRBV11-3 with TRBJ2-2; D is undetermined. The CDR3 spans 14 residues. Germline CDR1 reads SGHNT; CDR2 reads YENEEA. V was trimmed by 3 bases and J by 2 bases, leaving 7 bases between them. As DNA, the CDR3 is TGTGCCAGCAGCTTTGTCCCAAACACCGGGGAGCTGTTTTTT. Amino acids: CASSFVPNTGELFF.

This clone occurred a few times. The V gene is TRBV11-2, the J gene TRBJ2-7; maybe TRBD1 (5 bases). CDR1 is SGHAT, CDR2 FQNNGV, per germline. This CDR3 has 12 amino acids. V lost 5 bases and J 3 bases, leaving 8 bases between the germline ends. DNA for the CDR3: TGTGCCAGCAGCCTACAGGACTACGAGCAGTACTTC. It translates to CASSLQDYEQYF.

The V and J genes are TRBV5-6 and TRBJ2-3; TRBD2 matches at 8 bases. The CDR3 length is 17 residues. The V and J ends lost 2 bases and 3 bases, in that order; junction bases with no gene match: 11. CDR1 and CDR2 (germline): SGHDT, YYEEEE. In DNA form, the CDR3 reads TGTGCCAGCAGCTTTCGTATGAGTGGCGGGAGGACAGATACGCAGTATTTT. Translating it yields CASSFRMSGGRTDTQYF.

This chain uses TRBV20-1 with TRBJ1-2, with D perhaps TRBD1 (5 bases). The CDR3 consists of 11 residues. Between the trimmed V and J ends, which lost 3 bases and 6 bases, there was a span of 8 bases. Germline V gives CDR1 DFQATT, CDR2 SNEGSKA (reference sequence). The CDR3 DNA is TGCAGTGCTAGCCCCAGGGATGGCTACACCTTC. This gives the protein CSASPRDGYTF.

The chain combines TRBV30 with TRBJ1-1; TRBD1 might be the D (6 bases). The CDR3 contains 13 residues. Deletions cut 3 bases from V and 1 base from J, with 9 bases between. CDR1 GTSNPN and CDR2 SVGIG come from the germline V gene (reference sequence). The CDR3 nucleotides read TGTGCCTGGAGGGACAGACCGAACACTGAAGCTTTCTTT. Translating it yields CAWRDRPNTEAFF. Variable domain in full (rest from reference TRBV30 and TRBJ1-1): SQTIHQWPATLVQPVGSPLSLECTVEGTSNPNLYWYRQAAGRGLQLLFYSVGIGQISSEVPQNLSASRPQDRQFILSSKKLLLSDSGFYLCAWRDRPNTEAFFGQGTRLTVV.

On this clone: Germline is not matched at one junction end, which may reflect a read error. V usage is TRBV7-2 and J usage is TRBJ1-2; possibly TRBD1 for D (5 bases). This CDR3 spans 13 amino acids. The germline V gene has CDR1 SGHTA and CDR2 FQGNSA. CDR3 in DNA: TGTGCCAGCAGCCCCAGGGTGCCCACATCCATTTCCTTC. Translation: CASSPRVPTSISF. The variable domain in full, completed from reference TRBV7-2 and TRBJ1-2, reads GAGVSQSPSNKVTEKGKDVELRCDPISGHTALYWYRQSLGQGLEFLIYFQGNSAPDKSGLPSDRFSAERTGGSVSTLTIQRTQQEDSAVYLCASSPRVPTSISFGSGTRLTVV.

The V call is TRBV4-3, the J call TRBJ2-7, with D possibly TRBD2 on 7 matching bases. The V end was cut by 3 bases, the J end by 4 bases, with 25 bases between. Germline V gene sequence: CDR1 LGHNA, CDR2 YSLEER. The CDR3 extends over 18 amino acids. CDR3 bases: TGCGCCAGCAGCCACCAAACTAGGGGGGGGTTAGGGAAGTACGAGCAGTACTTC. Amino acid sequence: CASSHQTRGGLGKYEQYF.

This clone was observed a single time. The chain recombines TRBV4-1 with TRBJ1-2; no clear D gene. CDR3 length: 15 residues. Germline values: CDR1 MGHRA, CDR2 YSYEKL. The V end was cut by 1 base, the J end by 8 bases, with 17 bases between. The CDR3 protein is CASSQGRQLPFGYTF. DNA of the CDR3: TGCGCCAGCAGCCAAGGGAGGCAGCTCCCGTTCGGCTACACCTTC.

The genes are TRBV7-9 and TRBJ1-1; D perhaps matches TRBD1 (5 bases). The V end was cut by 3 bases, the J end by 5 bases, with 13 bases between. The CDR3 loop spans 14 amino acids. Germline values: CDR1 SEHNR, CDR2 FQNEAQ (reference sequence). CDR3 residues: CASSLVTAETEAFF. The DNA for the CDR3 is TGTGCCAGCAGCTTGGTGACAGCAGAAACTGAAGCTTTCTTT.

The gene calls are TRBV9 and TRBJ1-2; D is unclear. CDR3 size: 11 residues. V lost 3 bases and J 5 bases, leaving 5 bases between the germline ends. The germline gives CDR1 SGDLS, CDR2 YYNGEE. The CDR3 sequence is CASSAGYGYTF. Written as DNA, the CDR3 is TGTGCCAGCAGCGCAGGATATGGCTACACCTTC.

This chain uses TRBV3-1 (or the pseudogene TRBV3-2) with TRBJ1-5; D gene ambiguous. Germline CDR1 reads LGHDT; CDR2 reads YNNKEL (reference sequence). CDR3 length: 14 residues. Trimming removed 1 base from V and 9 bases from J, with 13 bases in between. In DNA, the CDR3 is TGTGCCAGCAGCCAAGGGAGGTCTAGTCGGCCCCAGCATTTT. It translates to CASSQGRSSRPQHF.

The J gene is TRBJ1-6, the V gene TRBV5-6, with TRBD1 identical over 7 bases. CDR3 length equals 16 residues. After removal of 6 bases from V and 10 bases from J, the junction contained 16 bases not matched to a gene. Per the germline V gene, CDR1 is SGHDT and CDR2 is YYEEEE. CDR3 region: CASTAQGMIVGSPLHF. The CDR3 bases are TGTGCCAGCACCGCACAGGGGATGATAGTGGGATCACCCCTCCACTTT.

The genes are TRBV25-1 and TRBJ2-7, with D unclear. The CDR3 is 14 residues long. Trimming removed 2 bases from V and 5 bases from J, with 13 bases in between. Germline-derived CDR1 and CDR2 are MGHDK and SYGVNS. The CDR3, as DNA: TGTGCCAGCAGTGAACTTGGCAGAACAGACGAGCAGTACTTC. Translated: CASSELGRTDEQYF.

The chain uses TRBV5-4 and TRBJ1-1; 7 bases match TRBD1. The CDR3 contains 15 residues. Trimming at V came to 1 base and at J to 6 bases, leaving 9 bases not matched to a gene. Germline V gene sequence: CDR1 SGHNT, CDR2 YYREEE (reference sequence). The CDR3 DNA reads TGTGCCAGCAGCTTGTATTTAGGGGGCGAGGCTGAAGCTTTCTTT. The encoded protein is CASSLYLGGEAEAFF. Drawing the rest from reference TRBV5-4 and TRBJ1-1, the complete variable domain is ETGVTQSPTHLIKTRGQQVTLRCSSQSGHNTVSWYQQALGQGPQFIFQYYREEENGRGNFPPRFSGLQFPNYSSELNVNALELDDSALYLCASSLYLGGEAEAFFGQGTRLTVV.

As for this clone: One end of the junction is discordant with germline, which a read error may explain. The chain employs TRBV2 and TRBJ2-1; 10 bases align to TRBD2. This CDR3 has 13 amino acids. CDR1 is SNHLY, CDR2 FYNNEI, per germline. The CDR3 sequence: CASSPRAGGNQIF. The CDR3 DNA follows: TGTGCCAGCAGCCCTAGAGCGGGGGGGAATCAAATCTTC.

This rearrangement joins TRBV7-8 to TRBJ1-1, with D maybe TRBD1 (5 bases). Germline CDR1 SGHVS, CDR2 FQNEAQ. Between the trimmed V and J ends, which lost 2 bases and 0 bases, there was a span of 10 bases. The CDR3 sequence is 15 residues long. CDR3 amino acids: CASSLSNRMNTEAFF. CDR3 DNA: TGTGCCAGCAGCTTATCGAACAGGATGAACACTGAAGCTTTCTTT.

The chain links TRBV10-3 to TRBJ2-7; D is unresolved. V dropped 3 bases and J dropped 3 bases, with 9 bases sitting between them. This CDR3 spans 13 amino acids. Germline V CDR1 and CDR2: ENHRY, SYGVKD. The CDR3 region is CAISDPTHYEQYF. The DNA of the CDR3 is TGTGCCATCAGTGATCCTACTCACTACGAGCAGTACTTC.

This CDR3 reads CSVEESRHEQFF. CDR3 DNA: TGCAGCGTTGAAGAGAGCCGCCACGAGCAGTTCTTC. The rearrangement joins TRBV29-1 to TRBJ2-1; D uncertain. Trimming left V 0 bases short and J 10 bases short, with 10 bases between. The germline V gene has CDR1 SQVTM and CDR2 ANQGSEA. CDR3 length: 12 residues.

This clone was found once. V and J are TRBV4-2 and TRBJ1-3; D unresolved. Germline V lookup: CDR1 LGHNA, CDR2 YNFKEQ. This CDR3 comprises 15 residues. Trimming pared 0 bases from V and 9 bases from J, leaving 15 bases between. The CDR3 nucleotides are TGTGCCAGCAGCCAAGAATCGACCGGCGGTTTCACCATATATTTT. Its translation: CASSQESTGGFTIYF.

The chain recombines TRBV24-1 with TRBJ2-1, with D tentatively TRBD1 (6 bases). The CDR3 has 16 amino acids. V lost 2 bases and J lost 0, with 10 bases in between. Germline V gene lookup returns CDR1 KGHDR and CDR2 SFDVKD. DNA for the CDR3: TGTGCCACCAGTGATTCAGCACAGGGCTCCTACAATGAGCAGTTCTTC. This gives the protein CATSDSAQGSYNEQFF.

This clone was picked up one time. The chain uses TRBV6-5 and TRBJ1-2, with 7 positions matching TRBD1. Per the germline V gene, CDR1 is MNHEY and CDR2 is SVGAGI. The CDR3 is made up of 13 amino acids. The V and J ends lost 2 bases and 8 bases, in that order; junction bases with no gene match: 5. In DNA, the CDR3 is TGTGCCAGCAGTTACAGGGGGCCGGAAGGCTACACCTTC. It translates to CASSYRGPEGYTF.

The table lists this clone with a few counts. The chain carries TRBV28 and TRBJ1-5; possibly TRBD1 for D (6 bases). Deletions cut 5 bases from V and 6 bases from J, with 14 bases between. The CDR3 consists of 14 residues. Germline values: CDR1 MDHEN, CDR2 SYDVKM. The DNA for the CDR3 is TGTGCCAGCAGTACCCCGGGGGGCGGTCAGCCCCAGCATTTT. Translating it yields CASSTPGGGQPQHF.

The CDR3 is CASSLGVNSPLHF. As DNA, the CDR3 is TGTGCCAGCAGTTTAGGAGTAAATTCACCCCTCCACTTT. The chain couples TRBV12-3 or TRBV12-4 to TRBJ1-6, with no clear D. The CDR3 contains 13 residues. The V end lost 1 base, the J end lost 7 bases, and 5 bases lay between the germline ends.

The CDR3 loop reads CASSTLAVGRGSTDTQYF. DNA of the CDR3: TGTGCCAGCAGCACCCTAGCGGTCGGTCGGGGCAGCACAGATACGCAGTATTTT. This chain connects TRBV7-8 to TRBJ2-3, with 7 bases fitting TRBD2. The CDR3 is 18 amino acids. Germline V lookup: CDR1 SGHVS, CDR2 FQNEAQ. The junction had 14 bases not matched to a gene; V was cut back by 5 bases and J by 0 bases.

The gene calls are TRBV7-3 and TRBJ2-2; TRBD1 agrees at 7 bases. V shed 0 bases, J shed 3 bases, and the junction held 7 bases outside the gene matches. CDR1 is SGHTA and CDR2 is FQGTGA in the germline V gene. The CDR3 totals 17 residues. Here the CDR3 DNA reads TGTGCCAGCAGCTTAACGCGAGACAGGGTAGACACCGGGGAGCTGTTTTTT. Its protein is CASSLTRDRVDTGELFF.

The chain is built from TRBV18 and TRBJ2-1; D is possibly TRBD1 (6 bases). In germline, CDR1 is KGHSH, CDR2 LQKENI. V lost 8 bases, J lost 2 bases, and 10 bases lay in between. The CDR3 extends over 13 amino acids. The CDR3 coding sequence is TGTGCCAGCGCGACAGGACCCTACAATGAGCAGTTCTTC. Protein: CASATGPYNEQFF.

The rearrangement uses TRBV4-3 and TRBJ2-3, with D possibly being TRBD1 (6 bases). From germline, CDR1 is LGHNA and CDR2 YSLEER. This CDR3 comprises 15 residues. V shed 3 bases and J shed 3 bases, with 13 bases lying between them. CDR3 sequence: CASSQGQGLTDTQYF. CDR3 DNA: TGCGCCAGCAGCCAGGGACAAGGGTTGACAGATACGCAGTATTTT.